Following are 32 T cell receptor beta chains from one sample sequenced in a study of CD8 T cells in Susac syndrome. It was with random hexamers that roughly 0.5 to 1 ug RNA was reverse transcribed. TCRdb independently ran MiXCR on the immunoSEQ multiplex PCR reads; one entry per CDR3 protein. This table holds about 71,000 distinct CDR3 sequences, 93% found once. Sample: CD4+ T cells from PBMCs. The receptors were gathered from a human donor with Susac syndrome.

The chain recombines TRBV7-2 with TRBJ2-7; D is undetermined. V was clipped by 5 bases and J by 2 bases, with 7 bases between them. The CDR3 loop spans 12 amino acids. Looked up from germline, CDR1 is SGHTA and CDR2 is FQGNSA. The CDR3 DNA sequence: TGTGCCAGCAGCACCGCGGCCTACGAGCAGTACTTC. It yields the protein CASSTAAYEQYF. The full variable domain, completed using reference TRBV7-2 and TRBJ2-7, is GAGVSQSPSNKVTEKGKDVELRCDPISGHTALYWYRQSLGQGLEFLIYFQGNSAPDKSGLPSDRFSAERTGGSVSTLTIQRTQQEDSAVYLCASSTAAYEQYFGPGTRLTVT.

This chain joins TRBV11-3 and TRBJ2-2, with a tentative D call TRBD2 (5 bases). The germline gives CDR1 SGHNT, CDR2 YENEEA. This CDR3 contains 14 residues. Between the trimmed V and J ends, which lost 7 bases and 5 bases, there was a span of 14 bases. The chain's CDR3 is CASIGSRGTGELFF. In DNA form, the CDR3 reads TGTGCCAGCATCGGGTCCCGGGGAACCGGGGAGCTGTTTTTT.

The CDR3 nucleotides read TGCAGTGCTAGGGCGATACCGGGGAGCGGGGGGTACACAGATACGCAGTATTTT. Protein: CSARAIPGSGGYTDTQYF. This sequence joins TRBV20-1 and TRBJ2-3, with TRBD2 matching 9 bases. The junction had 15 bases not matched to a gene; V was cut back by 3 bases and J by 2 bases. The CDR3 is 18 amino acids. Germline-derived CDR1 and CDR2 are DFQATT and SNEGSKA (reference sequence).

J is TRBJ2-1 and V is TRBV29-1; 8 bases agree with TRBD1. CDR3 size: 14 residues. The germline gives CDR1 SQVTM, CDR2 ANQGSEA. V dropped 7 bases and J dropped 6; count of bases not matched to a gene: 11. The DNA of the CDR3 is TGCAGCGCCGACAGGGGTTGGCTTCGCAATGAGCAGTTCTTC. Encoded protein: CSADRGWLRNEQFF.

The chain joins TRBV3-1 to TRBJ2-7; tentatively, D is TRBD1 (5 bases). CDR1 is LGHDT, CDR2 YNNKEL, per germline (reference sequence). The CDR3 length is 14 residues. Between the trimmed V and J ends, which lost 1 base and 2 bases, there was a span of 9 bases. The CDR3 DNA reads TGTGCCAGCAGCCAAGGTTTGGGGCCCTACGAGCAGTACTTC. This sequence encodes CASSQGLGPYEQYF.

This clonotype occurred a few times. V and J are TRBV3-1 and TRBJ2-2, with no clear D. The CDR3 extends over 14 amino acids. CDR1 is LGHDT and CDR2 is YNNKEL in the germline V gene (reference sequence). Trimming shortened V by 6 bases and J by 2 bases, and 10 bases separated the two germline ends. The CDR3 spells CASSRTANTGELFF. The DNA of the CDR3 is TGTGCCAGCAGTCGGACGGCTAACACCGGGGAGCTGTTTTTT.

J is TRBJ1-1 and V is TRBV2; 10 positions agree with TRBD1. Germline V CDR1 and CDR2: SNHLY, FYNNEI. The CDR3 has 15 amino acids. The V gene end was trimmed by 7 bases and the J gene end by 1 base; junction bases not matched to a gene: 6. The CDR3 spells CASKRQGAANTEAFF. The CDR3 region has the DNA TGTGCCAGCAAAAGACAGGGGGCTGCGAACACTGAAGCTTTCTTT.

The chain recombines TRBV6-2 or TRBV6-3 with TRBJ2-4; D uncertain. Germline V gene lookup returns CDR1 MNHEY and CDR2 SVGEGT. This CDR3 region has 16 residues. V lost 5 bases to trimming and J lost 5 bases, with 19 bases between them. DNA for the CDR3: TGTGCCAGCAGTCCCTGGTTGTCTGTGGTTGAAAACATTCAGTACTTC. Protein product: CASSPWLSVVENIQYF.

This chain connects TRBV7-3 to TRBJ1-2; the D is unclear. The CDR3 is 12 amino acids. Germline assignment: CDR1 SGHTA and CDR2 FQGTGA. With 7 bases removed from V and 4 bases from J, the gap between germline ends came to 10 bases. The CDR3 loop is CASTRSVYGYTF. The CDR3 DNA follows: TGTGCCAGCACCAGATCAGTCTATGGCTACACCTTC.

V usage is TRBV2 and J usage is TRBJ2-7; 11 bases agree with TRBD1. J was trimmed by 3 bases and V by 1 base; bases with no gene match: 2. CDR1 is SNHLY, CDR2 FYNNEI, per germline. The CDR3 is 15 residues long. CDR3 sequence: CASSEGGTGGYEQYF. CDR3 nucleotide sequence: TGTGCCAGCAGTGAAGGAGGGACAGGGGGCTACGAGCAGTACTTC.

The chain links TRBV11-1 to TRBJ2-3; 9 positions match TRBD1. V gave up 3 bases and J gave up 6 bases; unmatched junction bases: 7. Germline lookup yields CDR1 SGHAT and CDR2 FQDESV (reference sequence). This CDR3 is 15 amino acids long. The CDR3 DNA follows: TGTGCCAGCAGCTTGGTCGGGACAGGGATCGATACGCAGTATTTT. This encodes CASSLVGTGIDTQYF.

This chain joins TRBV18 and TRBJ2-7, with TRBD1 matching over 7 bases. Losses at the gene ends were 5 bases for V and 2 bases for J; bases not matched to a gene: 6. The length of the CDR3 is 14 residues. Germline loops: CDR1 KGHSH, CDR2 LQKENI. Here the CDR3 reads CASSNRGVAYEQYF. In DNA form, the CDR3 reads TGTGCCAGCTCAAACAGGGGAGTCGCCTACGAGCAGTACTTC.

The genes are TRBV7-2 and TRBJ2-4; 8 nucleotides align to TRBD2. Germline lookup yields CDR1 SGHTA and CDR2 FQGNSA. With V trimmed by 5 bases and J by 5 bases, 5 bases remained unmatched. The CDR3 loop spans 14 amino acids. DNA of the CDR3: TGTGCCAGCAGCCCGGGAGGGTCGGAAAACATTCAGTACTTC. Protein product: CASSPGGSENIQYF.

The chain is built from TRBV25-1 and TRBJ1-2; TRBD1 matches 9 bases. Germline trimming cut 8 bases from V and 5 bases from J; bases unmatched to any gene: 9. The CDR3 contains 14 residues. From germline, CDR1 is MGHDK and CDR2 SYGVNS. CDR3 sequence reads: CASFGQGKRYGYTF. CDR3 coding DNA: TGTGCCAGCTTCGGACAGGGGAAGAGGTATGGCTACACCTTC.

Only one count was recorded for this clonotype. The chain has TRBV19 and TRBJ2-7; 7 nucleotides agree with TRBD1. The V segment lost 2 bases and the J segment 7 bases; nucleotides outside the gene matches: 8. The CDR3 consists of 14 residues. CDR1 is LNHDA, CDR2 SQIVND, per germline (reference sequence). In DNA form, the CDR3 reads TGTGCCAGTAGTATAAACAGGGGACGAGGGGAGCAGTACTTC. Translation gives CASSINRGRGEQYF. Based on the CDR3 plus reference TRBV19 and TRBJ2-7, the full variable domain is DGGITQSPKYLFRKEGQNVTLSCEQNLNHDAMYWYRQDPGQGLRLIYYSQIVNDFQKGDIAEGYSVSREKKESFPLTVTSAQKNPTAFYLCASSINRGRGEQYFGPGTRLTVT.

The chain combines TRBV28 with TRBJ1-2, with D possibly being TRBD1 (5 bases). The CDR3 covers 15 residues. The ends were cut back, 7 bases at V and 5 bases at J, with 20 bases in the middle. From germline, CDR1 is MDHEN and CDR2 SYDVKM. The CDR3 here is CASTRGTGTWYGYTF. Written as DNA, the CDR3 is TGTGCCAGCACCCGCGGTACAGGCACCTGGTATGGCTACACCTTC.

The chain employs TRBV29-1 and TRBJ2-7; D is possibly TRBD1 (6 bases). Germline CDR1 reads SQVTM; CDR2 reads ANQGSEA. The CDR3 is made up of 14 amino acids. V was clipped by 3 bases and J by 0 bases, with 12 bases between them. CDR3 sequence: CSVEAPDSSYEQYF. The CDR3 region has the DNA TGCAGCGTTGAGGCCCCGGACAGCTCCTACGAGCAGTACTTC.

The rearrangement links TRBV19 to TRBJ2-5; D remains unclear. The CDR3 consists of 12 residues. Germline V gene sequence: CDR1 LNHDA, CDR2 SQIVND (reference sequence). Between the trimmed V and J ends, which lost 5 bases and 4 bases, there was a span of 8 bases. The CDR3 DNA reads as TGTGCCAGTAGTGTGAGAGGAGAGACCCAGTACTTC. Translating gives CASSVRGETQYF.

For the CDR3, the DNA is TGCAGTGCTCCTATCGGACAAATTTTACCCTACGAGCAGTACTTC. This gives the protein CSAPIGQILPYEQYF. This chain uses TRBV20-1 with TRBJ2-7, with TRBD1 as a possible D gene (5 bases). CDR1 is DFQATT, CDR2 SNEGSKA, per germline (reference sequence). Deletions cut 5 bases from V and 2 bases from J, with 19 bases between. There are 15 residues in the CDR3.

J is TRBJ1-2 and V is TRBV6-5; 7 bases match TRBD1. From germline, CDR1 is MNHEY and CDR2 SVGAGI. The CDR3 covers 13 residues. Losses at the gene ends were 2 bases for V and 6 bases for J; bases not matched to a gene: 3. Written as DNA, the CDR3 is TGTGCCAGCAGTTACGAGGGGGCTGATGGCTACACCTTC. Translation gives CASSYEGADGYTF.

The chain joins TRBV12-5 to TRBJ2-2, with D unclear. Germline CDR1 LGHNT, CDR2 FRNRAP. V dropped 1 base and J dropped 1 base, with 4 bases sitting between them. CDR3 length: 14 amino acids. CDR3 coding DNA: TGTGCTAGTGGTTTGGACAGGAACACCGGGGAGCTGTTTTTT. Its translation is CASGLDRNTGELFF.

The chain couples TRBV20-1 to TRBJ2-7; weak D call: TRBD2 (6 bases). The V end lost 0 bases, the J end lost 5 bases, and 17 bases lay between the germline ends. This CDR3 comprises 15 residues. CDR1 DFQATT and CDR2 SNEGSKA come from the germline V gene (reference sequence). The CDR3 loop is CSARDPAETGDEQYF. The CDR3 DNA follows: TGCAGTGCTAGAGATCCGGCGGAGACGGGGGACGAGCAGTACTTC.

The chain combines TRBV7-6 with TRBJ1-2, with D perhaps matching TRBD1 (6 bases). Germline V gene sequence: CDR1 SGHVS, CDR2 FNYEAQ. The CDR3 is 13 amino acids. The V and J ends lost 5 bases and 2 bases respectively, with 9 bases between them. The CDR3 nucleotides are TGTGCCAGCAGCGTGCAGGGGAACTATGGCTACACCTTC. Protein: CASSVQGNYGYTF.

The J gene is TRBJ1-2, the V gene TRBV12-3 or TRBV12-4; D perhaps matches TRBD1 (5 bases). The CDR3 totals 13 residues. V gave up 4 bases and J gave up 4 bases, with 10 bases separating them. In nucleotides, the CDR3 is TGTGCCAGCAGTTCCCTGACAGCCTATGGCTACACCTTC. This codes for CASSSLTAYGYTF.

The gene calls are TRBV10-2 and TRBJ2-1, with TRBD2 matching 9 bases. CDR1 and CDR2 from the germline V gene are WSHSY and SAAADI. With 6 bases clipped from V and 6 bases from J, the junction kept 6 bases outside the gene matches. This CDR3 has 14 residues. Here the CDR3 DNA reads TGCGCCAGCAGCCTAGCGGGGTCTGGCAATGAGCAGTTCTTC. The encoded protein is CASSLAGSGNEQFF.

The V gene is TRBV7-8, the J gene TRBJ2-3, with TRBD2 matching over 8 bases. This CDR3 region has 13 residues. Germline CDR1 reads SGHVS; CDR2 reads FQNEAQ. V was pared by 0 bases and J by 10 bases, with 3 bases of the junction left unmatched. CDR3 sequence (DNA): TGTGCCAGCAGCTTAGCGTTACTAGCGGCGCAGTATTTT. This encodes CASSLALLAAQYF.

The chain employs TRBV7-9 and TRBJ1-3; D uncertain. The V gene's germline CDR1 is SEHNR and CDR2 FQNEAQ (reference sequence). Deletions cut 5 bases from V and 0 bases from J, with 14 bases between. The CDR3 totals 16 residues. The CDR3, as DNA: TGTGCCAGCAGCCAAAGTAGTAGTGGCTCTGGAAACACCATATATTTT. Translated, it gives CASSQSSSGSGNTIYF.

V gene TRBV29-1 combines with J gene TRBJ2-3, with D unclear. Germline V lookup: CDR1 SQVTM, CDR2 ANQGSEA. This CDR3 spans 14 amino acids. V was pared by 1 base and J by 2 bases, with 10 bases between. Here the CDR3 DNA reads TGCAGCGTTGAAGCATCCAGAGTCACAGATACGCAGTATTTT. This translates into CSVEASRVTDTQYF.

The chain employs TRBV20-1 and TRBJ2-7, with 8 bases aligning to TRBD2. Germline values: CDR1 DFQATT, CDR2 SNEGSKA (reference sequence). The J segment lost 5 bases and the V segment lost 2 bases, leaving 11 bases of the junction unmatched. This CDR3 is 15 amino acids long. CDR3 region: CSARPPSAGGDEQYF. The CDR3, as DNA: TGCAGTGCTAGACCTCCTTCGGCGGGGGGCGACGAGCAGTACTTC.

The V and J genes are TRBV12-5 and TRBJ2-7; D is ambiguous. V shed 7 bases and J shed 4 bases, with 5 bases lying between them. The CDR3 extends over 10 amino acids. Germline CDR1 and CDR2: LGHNT and FRNRAP. This CDR3 reads CASAPYEQYF. In DNA form, the CDR3 reads TGTGCTAGTGCCCCATACGAGCAGTACTTC.

This clonotype was found once. V gene TRBV21-1 combines with J gene TRBJ1-6; the tabulated D call, TRBD1, remains unverified against the DNA. TRBV21-1 is designated a pseudogene. This CDR3 region has 15 residues. CDR3 loop: CASRARQGVGSPLHF. DNA of the CDR3: TGTGCCAGCAGGGCCCGACAGGGGGTGGGTTCACCCCTCCACTTT.

This clonotype was seen a single time. The chain uses TRBV28 and TRBJ1-1; 8 bases match TRBD1. Trimming took 5 bases from V and 6 from J; bases not matched to a gene: 14. CDR1 and CDR2 (germline): MDHEN, SYDVKM. CDR3 length: 16 residues. The CDR3 DNA reads as TGTGCCAGCAGTCCCGTCGCGGTCAGGGGGCGAGCTGAAGCTTTCTTT. Translated: CASSPVAVRGRAEAFF.